A selection of T cell receptor beta chains follows, all from one sample in a study of T cell responses to AZD1222 COVID-19 vaccine. TCRdb's copy holds only in-frame clones and misses some; the assay was immunoSEQ multiplex PCR. The sample has 130,000 to 150,000 clones, 82% seen once. This sample comprised peripheral blood, obtained on day 0 of MenACWY control vaccination. These receptors came from an adult in good health. The CDR3 runs from the conserved cysteine through the conserved F or W. D genes are given only for firm matches. Clone size is not always given. Where it is, it says once, few, many or a class for expanded clones.

TRBD1	TRBV4-1	once	TRBJ1-4	TGCGCCAGCAGCCAAAGGACCAGCTGGGACAGACGGAATGAAAAACTGTTTTTT	CASSQRTSWDRRNEKLFF
.	TRBV29-1	.	TRBJ1-2	TGCAGCGTTGACATGGGCTATGGCTACACCTTC	CSVDMGYGYTF
.	TRBV6-5	.	TRBJ2-2	TGTGCCAGCATTTGGATGAACACCGGGGAGCTGTTTTTT	CASIWMNTGELFF
.	TRBV29-1	.	TRBJ1-1	TGCACCTCCGACTATCACGGCACTGAAGCTTTCTTT	CTSDYHGTEAFF
.	TRBV28	.	TRBJ1-2	TGTGCCAGCAGCAGAGCTAACTATGGCTACACCTTC	CASSRANYGYTF
.	TRBV18	.	TRBJ1-6	TGTGCCAGCTCACCACGACAGTCCTATAATTCACCCCTCCACTTT	CASSPRQSYNSPLHF
.	TRBV6-2/TRBV6-3	.	TRBJ1-1	TGTGCCAGCAGTTTTCGGCACCTGAAGGACACTGAAGCTTTCTTT	CASSFRHLKDTEAFF
TRBD1	TRBV5-4	.	TRBJ1-1	TGTGCCAGCAGCAAGGGGGAGGGGGCGACCACTGAAGCTTTCTTT	CASSKGEGATTEAFF
.	TRBV28	once	TRBJ1-3	TGTGCCAGCGGGGGAAAGATACGAAACACCATATATTTT	CASGGKIRNTIYF
.	TRBV9	.	TRBJ2-7	TGTGCCAGCAGCGTCGGGGGAAACTCCTACGAGCAGTACTTC	CASSVGGNSYEQYF
TRBD2	TRBV2	.	TRBJ2-1	TGTGCCAGCAGTGACCGGGGGGGGTCCTACAATGAGCAGTTCTTC	CASSDRGGSYNEQFF
.	TRBV7-9	.	TRBJ2-7	TGTGCCAGCAGCGCCACACGCTTTGCACACGAGCAGTACTTC	CASSATRFAHEQYF
.	TRBV15	.	TRBJ2-3	TGTGCCACCAGCAGACGTGCGGGGACGGCGGCAGATACGCAGTATTTT	CATSRRAGTAADTQYF
TRBD1	TRBV28	few	TRBJ2-3	TGTGCCAGCAGTTTACGGCAGGGGGCGAACTCAGATACGCAGTATTTT	CASSLRQGANSDTQYF
TRBD1	TRBV24-1	.	TRBJ1-5	TGTGCCACCAGTGATACAGGGGCCTCCGGTCAGCCCCAGCATTTT	CATSDTGASGQPQHF
TRBD1	TRBV13	.	TRBJ1-1	TGTGCCAGCACGTTTTGGACAGGGAACACTGAAGCTTTCTTT	CASTFWTGNTEAFF
.	TRBV6-5	.	TRBJ1-1	TGTGCCAGCAGTACGGGGGAATTGAAAGCTTTCTTT	CASSTGELKAFF
TRBD2	TRBV2	few	TRBJ2-5	TGTGCCAGCAGTGTACGACCGGGACTAGCGGTGGTAGAGACCCAGTACTTC	CASSVRPGLAVVETQYF
.	TRBV7-6	.	TRBJ1-4	TGTGCCAGCAGCTTAGGGGCCTACAGGGTACTTAATGAAAAACTGTTTTTT	CASSLGAYRVLNEKLFF
TRBD1	TRBV6-5	.	TRBJ1-2	TGTGCCAGCAGTCCCCAGACAGGGAACTATGGCTACACCTTC	CASSPQTGNYGYTF
TRBD1	TRBV5-5	.	TRBJ1-2	TGTGCCAGCAGCGTCCCGGGACAGGGGAACTATGGCTACACCTTC	CASSVPGQGNYGYTF
.	TRBV28	.	TRBJ2-1	TGTGCCAGCAGTTCCCCCGGATCCTACAATGAGCAGTTCTTC	CASSSPGSYNEQFF
TRBD1	TRBV2	.	TRBJ1-6	TGTGCCAGCAGTGCGGTCAGGGGGAATTCACCCCTCCACTTT	CASSAVRGNSPLHF
.	TRBV7-9	.	TRBJ2-5	TGTGCCAGCAGTAGTCTGGGGTGGGAGACCCAGTACTTC	CASSSLGWETQYF
TRBD1	TRBV3-1/TRBV3-2	.	TRBJ2-1	TGTGCCAGCAGCCAAGGGGGGCCAGGGACAGCCTATGAGCAGTTCTTC	CASSQGGPGTAYEQFF
TRBD1	TRBV19	.	TRBJ1-5	TGTGCCAGTAGTATCGCGATCGGAGGGGGCGGTCAGCCCCAGCATTTT	CASSIAIGGGGQPQHF
TRBD1	TRBV7-2	.	TRBJ2-1	TGTGCCAGCAGCAGACAGGGTCTTAGCTCCTACAATGAGCAGTTCTTC	CASSRQGLSSYNEQFF
.	TRBV29-1	.	TRBJ1-1	TGCAGCTCCCAAGGGGGGTCTAACACTGAAGCTTTCTTT	CSSQGGSNTEAFF
TRBD1	TRBV4-1	.	TRBJ1-5	TGCGCCAGCAGCCAACGGACAGGGAGTGATGGACAGCCCCAGCATTTT	CASSQRTGSDGQPQHF
.	TRBV6-2/TRBV6-3	.	TRBJ2-7	TGTGCCAGCAGTTATGTGGGGGGTAACTACGAGCAGTACTTC	CASSYVGGNYEQYF
TRBD1	TRBV7-8	few	TRBJ1-5	TGTGCCAGCAGCCCCTATATCGCCCTCGGGACAGGGATTAAGAGCAATCAGCCCCAGCATTTT	CASSPYIALGTGIKSNQPQHF
.	TRBV27	.	TRBJ1-4	TGTGCCAGCAGTTGGAAAGGGGGAAATGAAAAACTGTTTTTT	CASSWKGGNEKLFF
TRBD1	TRBV7-6	.	TRBJ1-1	TGTGCCAGCAGCTCGGGACAGTCAATTAGGAACACTGAAGCTTTCTTT	CASSSGQSIRNTEAFF
.	TRBV6-5	.	TRBJ2-1	TGTGCCAGCAGTTACGGGGGGTACAATGAGCAGTTCTTC	CASSYGGYNEQFF
TRBD2	TRBV7-3	once	TRBJ2-1	TGTGCCAGCAGCCCCCGTGGCTCCGGGAGGAATGAGCAGTTCTTC	CASSPRGSGRNEQFF
.	TRBV30	once	TRBJ1-2	TGTGCCATAACGGGCACCAGCTATGGCTACACCTTC	CAITGTSYGYTF
.	TRBV20-1	.	TRBJ2-5	TGCAGTGCTAGTTCAGTTAGAAGCGGGTTAGGAGAGACCCAGTACTTC	CSASSVRSGLGETQYF
.	TRBV7-6	.	TRBJ2-1	TGTGCCAGCAGCTTAGACAAACCTTATCTCGGGGTGTTCAATGAGCAGTTCTTC	CASSLDKPYLGVFNEQFF
.	TRBV4-2	.	TRBJ1-3	TGTGCCAGCAGCCAAGAGGCAGCGTCGAGTGTCTCTGGAAACACCATATATTTT	CASSQEAASSVSGNTIYF
.	TRBV5-1	.	TRBJ2-2	TGCGCCAGCAGCTTGACCGCGGGGCATACCGGGGAGCTGTTTTTT	CASSLTAGHTGELFF
.	TRBV12-3/TRBV12-4	.	TRBJ1-2	TGTGCCAGCAGTTTTCAGGGAGTGCATGGCTACACCTTC	CASSFQGVHGYTF
.	TRBV5-6	.	TRBJ2-7	TGTGCCAGCAGCTTGGGGGGGTACGAGCAGTACTTC	CASSLGGYEQYF
.	TRBV5-1	.	TRBJ1-3	TGCGCCAGCAGCTTGGATCCCCTTAATGGGCTCTCTGGAAACACCATATATTTT	CASSLDPLNGLSGNTIYF
.	TRBV6-2/TRBV6-3	.	TRBJ1-2	TGTGCCAGCAGTTCCTCCGGAATTAACTATGGCTACACCTTC	CASSSSGINYGYTF
.	TRBV7-9	.	TRBJ1-1	TGTGCCAGCGGGGGGTGGCAGGGTGCCGCTTTCTTT	CASGGWQGAAFF
TRBD1	TRBV10-3	.	TRBJ2-5	TGTGCCACCAATCCGGGACAGGGAACTGAGACCCAGTACTTC	CATNPGQGTETQYF
.	TRBV28	.	TRBJ1-5	TGTGCCAGCAGCTTAAATAGCAATCAGCCCCAGCATTTT	CASSLNSNQPQHF
TRBD1	TRBV7-9	.	TRBJ2-6	TGTGCCAGCAGCTCACCGGGACAGGGCTCTGGGGCCAACGTCCTGACTTTC	CASSSPGQGSGANVLTF
.	TRBV15	.	TRBJ2-1	TGTGCCACCAGCAGAGATTTAAGGGGCAATGAGCAGTTCTTC	CATSRDLRGNEQFF
.	TRBV24-1	.	TRBJ2-1	TGTGCCACCAAGGGGCCTTACAATGAGCAGTTCTTC	CATKGPYNEQFF
TRBD1	TRBV12-3/TRBV12-4	.	TRBJ1-5	TGTGCCAGCAGGCAGGGGGCGTATCAGCCCCAGCATTTT	CASRQGAYQPQHF
TRBD2	TRBV5-6	once	TRBJ2-7	TGTGCCAGCAGCTTGAGCCTAGCGGACGAGCAGTACTTC	CASSLSLADEQYF
.	TRBV29-1	.	TRBJ2-1	TGCAGCGTTGACAGGGGGAGGAATGAGCAGTTCTTC	CSVDRGRNEQFF